This section outlines one T cell receptor (beta chain) sequence together with its context. Its matching antigen is unknown. In this CDR3 the conserved last residue, phenylalanine or tryptophan, is missing, so a read error is likely. Around 10 milliliters of peripheral blood were drawn from each donor. The second PCR ran roughly 7 to 11 cycles with a sample-barcoded 5' primer and J-beta primers. All cDNA molecules were each tagged by a template-switch adaptor with 12 random nucleotides. TCRdb redid the calling of the 5' RACE reads with MiXCR, one entry per CDR3 protein. The sample yields about 780,000 distinct CDR3 sequences, about half seen once. The CDR3 runs 13 residues. The germline V and J ends were trimmed by 6 bases and 0 bases, with 11 bases remaining between them. Germline CDR1 and CDR2: DFQATT and SNEGSKA (reference sequence). The entry originates in a study of blood T cells in healthy people across ages. Overall study findings and caveats: The donors' CMV status was not determined, possibly confounding changes in expanded clonotypes.

Sequenced: blood. V and J are TRBV20-1 and TRBJ1-1; possibly TRBD1 for D (6 bases). The clonotype comes from a man older than 75 in good health. CDR3 DNA sequence: TGCAGTGCGAAGACAGGTCTGAACACTGAAGCTTTCGTT. It yields the protein CSAKTGLNTEAFV.